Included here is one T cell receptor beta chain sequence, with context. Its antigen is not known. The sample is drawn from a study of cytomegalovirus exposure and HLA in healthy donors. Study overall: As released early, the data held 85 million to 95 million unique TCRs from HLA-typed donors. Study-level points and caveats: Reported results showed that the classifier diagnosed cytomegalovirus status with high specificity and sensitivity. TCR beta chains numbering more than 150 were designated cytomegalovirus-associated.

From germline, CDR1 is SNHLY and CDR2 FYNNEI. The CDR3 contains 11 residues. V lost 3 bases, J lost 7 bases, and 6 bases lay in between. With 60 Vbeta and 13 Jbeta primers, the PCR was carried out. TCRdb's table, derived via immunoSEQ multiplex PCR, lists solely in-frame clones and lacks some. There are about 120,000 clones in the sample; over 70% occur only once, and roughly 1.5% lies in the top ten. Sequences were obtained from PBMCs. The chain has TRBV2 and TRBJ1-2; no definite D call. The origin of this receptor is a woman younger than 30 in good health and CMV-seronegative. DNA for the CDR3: TGTGCCAGCAGTGAGGCCCTTGGCTACACCTTC. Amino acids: CASSEALGYTF. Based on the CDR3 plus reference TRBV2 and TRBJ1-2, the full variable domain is EPEVTQTPSHQVTQMGQEVILRCVPISNHLYFYWYRQILGQKVEFLVSFYNNEISEKSEIFDDQFSVERPDGSNFTLKIRSTKLEDSAMYFCASSEALGYTFGSGTRLTVV.